This T cell receptor (beta chain) originates from a study of identical twins. The germline V gene encodes CDR1 SNHLY and CDR2 FYNNEI. This CDR3 has 15 amino acids. V shed 6 bases, J shed 5 bases, and the junction held 9 bases outside the gene matches. One entry per CDR3 protein results from TCRdb running MiXCR on the 5' RACE reads. This sample has around 550,000 distinct CDR3 sequences, with 13% to 15% found just once. Separately, the same data were catalogued under a study of yellow fever vaccine responses in identical twins.

The sample taken for sequencing was CD4+ T cells sorted from blood. This receptor was identified in a woman aged 18-29 years in good health. The chain couples TRBV2 to TRBJ2-1; 8 nucleotides line up with TRBD2. The CDR3 region is CASRESGSLNNEQFF. CDR3 nucleotides: TGTGCCAGCAGGGAGAGCGGGAGTTTAAACAATGAGCAGTTCTTC.